This passage covers 31 T cell receptor beta chains from one sample sequenced in a study of blood T cell repertoires in COVID-19 (dated by TCRdb to 2020 to 2021). Receptors were amplified or captured by the immunoSEQ multiplex PCR assay. TCRdb retrieved this table from immuneACCESS and kept in-frame rearrangements only. Not all clones are present; in checked studies, unresolved V genes account for under half, and no reason is known for the remainder. This sample holds around 120,000 clones; 82% were observed only once. In total, the top ten clones hold 7.5% of the sample. The sequencing input was peripheral blood. The receptor set was obtained from a man aged 70 or older with active or convalescent COVID-19.

The V gene is TRBV5-4, the J gene TRBJ1-1; the match to TRBD1 covers 7 bases. The CDR3 consists of 14 residues. CDR1 and CDR2 (germline): SGHNT, YYREEE (reference sequence). With V trimmed by 1 base and J by 4 bases, 4 bases remained unmatched. CDR3 DNA sequence: TGTGCCAGCAGCTTGAGGGGGCTCGGCACTGAAGCTTTCTTT. It yields the protein CASSLRGLGTEAFF.

This clone has a single count. The V gene is TRBV6-2 or TRBV6-3, the J gene TRBJ2-7, with D tentatively TRBD1 (5 bases). The CDR3 length is 14 residues. V was shortened by 6 bases and J by 4 bases, with 16 bases between the two germline ends. Germline V gene sequence: CDR1 MNHEY, CDR2 SVGEGT. The CDR3, as DNA: TGTGCCAGCAGCTCCCCCCAGACAGAGTACGAGCAGTACTTC. Its protein is CASSSPQTEYEQYF.

V usage is TRBV18 and J usage is TRBJ1-1; 12 bases map to TRBD1. The CDR3 sequence is 17 residues long. CDR1 is KGHSH and CDR2 is LQKENI in the germline V gene. V shed 2 bases and J 0 bases; nucleotides not matched to a gene: 4. In DNA, the CDR3 is TGTGCCAGCTCACCAAGGGGACAGGGGGCTGTGAACACTGAAGCTTTCTTT. Translated: CASSPRGQGAVNTEAFF.

With respect to this clone: Other DNA sequences in the sample encode the same CDR3. This rearrangement joins TRBV6-5 to TRBJ2-4; 7 bases line up with TRBD1. CDR3 length equals 15 residues. The V segment lost 8 bases and the J segment 0 bases; nucleotides outside the gene matches: 7. In germline, CDR1 is MNHEY, CDR2 SVGAGI. CDR3: CASSDRVLAKNIQYF. CDR3 sequence (DNA): TGTGCCAGCTCAGACAGGGTGCTAGCCAAAAACATTCAGTACTTC.

The chain links TRBV9 to TRBJ1-2; D is unclear. Trimming removed 3 bases at V and 4 bases at J, with 16 bases between. Germline CDR1 SGDLS, CDR2 YYNGEE. There are 15 residues in the CDR3. CDR3 nucleotide sequence: TGTGCCAGCAGCGAGGAAGGTATCGGGATCTATGGCTACACCTTC. It translates to CASSEEGIGIYGYTF.

The rearrangement links TRBV6-2 or TRBV6-3 to TRBJ1-5, with D possibly being TRBD1 (5 bases). Germline values: CDR1 MNHEY, CDR2 SVGEGT. The CDR3 is 14 residues long. V shed 2 bases and J shed 9 bases, with 14 bases lying between them. The CDR3 nucleotides read TGTGCCAGCAGTTACGGCAGGGAGGTCCCGCCCCAGCATTTT. Translated: CASSYGREVPPQHF.

V gene TRBV6-2 or TRBV6-3 combines with J gene TRBJ2-3; TRBD2 matches at 7 bases. The CDR3 totals 18 residues. From germline, CDR1 is MNHEY and CDR2 SVGEGT. J was trimmed by 1 base and V by 2 bases; bases with no gene match: 12. CDR3 in DNA: TGTGCCAGCAGTTACGGACTAGTCGCGTTTGGGGGCACAGATACGCAGTATTTT. As protein: CASSYGLVAFGGTDTQYF.

The chain carries TRBV30 and TRBJ1-2; unclear D gene. CDR3 length: 12 residues. Germline loops: CDR1 GTSNPN, CDR2 SVGIG (reference sequence). V was cut by 3 bases and J by 4 bases, with 9 bases left in between. CDR3: CAWRPPGYGYTF. The CDR3 DNA reads TGTGCCTGGAGGCCCCCGGGCTATGGCTACACCTTC.

J is TRBJ2-3 and V is TRBV3-1 (or the pseudogene TRBV3-2), with 10 positions matching TRBD2. The CDR3 covers 17 residues. Losses at the gene ends were 3 bases for V and 2 bases for J; bases not matched to a gene: 8. CDR1 and CDR2 from the germline V gene are LGHDT and YNNKEL (reference sequence). Here the CDR3 DNA reads TGTGCCAGCAGCCATAGAGTAGCGGGAGGTATCACAGATACGCAGTATTTT. As protein: CASSHRVAGGITDTQYF.

The chain joins TRBV5-1 to TRBJ2-7; 12 nucleotides align to TRBD2. The CDR3 is 23 residues long. CDR1 is SGHRS and CDR2 is YFSETQ in the germline V gene. Trimming at V came to 0 bases and at J to 1 base, leaving 23 bases not matched to a gene. DNA for the CDR3: TGCGCCAGCAGCTTGGACCACCCCCTCTCTGGAATGCGACTAGCGGGAGAGTCCTACGAGCAGTACTTC. Amino acid sequence: CASSLDHPLSGMRLAGESYEQYF.

The chain is built from TRBV12-3 or TRBV12-4 and TRBJ1-5; 8 nucleotides align to TRBD1. V trimming: 5 bases; J trimming: 5 bases; junction bases outside the gene matches: 2. There are 13 residues in the CDR3. CDR3 bases: TGTGCCAGCAGTCTACAGGGGGATCAGCCCCAGCATTTT. It codes for CASSLQGDQPQHF.

V is TRBV19 and J is TRBJ2-1; D may be TRBD1 (5 bases). V was cut by 3 bases and J by 8 bases, with 17 bases left in between. Germline CDR1 is LNHDA and CDR2 is SQIVND (reference sequence). This CDR3 contains 15 residues. CDR3 region: CASSIGAGSSHEQFF. DNA of the CDR3: TGTGCCAGTAGTATTGGGGCAGGGTCGTCCCATGAGCAGTTCTTC.

The CDR3 spells CASSEQGGPLYEQYF. In nucleotides, the CDR3 is TGTGCCAGCAGCGAACAGGGGGGCCCACTCTACGAGCAGTACTTC. The gene calls are TRBV7-3 and TRBJ2-7, with 8 bases identical to TRBD1. The germline CDR1 and CDR2 sequences are SGHTA and FQGTGA. V gave up 5 bases and J gave up 3 bases; unmatched junction bases: 9. The CDR3 length is 15 residues.

V and J are TRBV5-1 and TRBJ1-2; tentative D call: TRBD1 (5 bases). CDR1 is SGHRS and CDR2 is YFSETQ in the germline V gene. V was clipped by 7 bases and J by 5 bases, with 15 bases between them. CDR3 length equals 13 residues. The CDR3 DNA sequence: TGCGCCAGCGCTAATACAGGAAGTTATGGCTACACCTTC. This codes for CASANTGSYGYTF.

The CDR3: CASSLGDKTNQPQHF. In DNA form, the CDR3 reads TGTGCCAGCAGCTTAGGGGACAAAACAAATCAGCCCCAGCATTTT. The chain combines TRBV11-2 with TRBJ1-5; tentative D call: TRBD1 (6 bases). This CDR3 spans 15 amino acids. The germline V gene has CDR1 SGHAT and CDR2 FQNNGV. Trimming cost V 1 base and J 4 bases, with 11 bases left between them.

This clone was seen a single time. V is TRBV5-1 and J is TRBJ2-7; the match to TRBD1 covers 9 bases. This CDR3 is 16 amino acids long. Germline CDR1 is SGHRS and CDR2 is YFSETQ. The junction had 5 bases not matched to a gene; V was cut back by 0 bases and J by 1 base. The CDR3 DNA follows: TGCGCCAGCAGCTTGGGTGCCGGACAGGGGTCCTACGAGCAGTACTTC. Encoded protein: CASSLGAGQGSYEQYF.

This chain links TRBV5-1 with TRBJ1-2; D gene uncertain. This CDR3 contains 13 residues. V shed 0 bases and J shed 5 bases, with 8 bases lying between them. CDR1 is SGHRS, CDR2 YFSETQ, per germline. CDR3 DNA: TGCGCCAGCAGCTTGGACGGAGATTATGGCTACACCTTC. Protein sequence: CASSLDGDYGYTF.

The chain joins TRBV9 to TRBJ2-2; TRBD1 aligns across 9 bases. Germline CDR1 SGDLS, CDR2 YYNGEE. V trimming: 4 bases; J trimming: 7 bases; junction bases outside the gene matches: 14. The CDR3 consists of 17 residues. This chain's CDR3 is CASSPRTGVANGGELFF. The CDR3 DNA sequence: TGTGCCAGCAGCCCCCGGACAGGGGTGGCCAACGGCGGGGAGCTGTTTTTT. Using reference TRBV9 and TRBJ2-2 for the parts outside the CDR3, the full variable domain is DSGVTQTPKHLITATGQRVTLRCSPRSGDLSVYWYQQSLDQGLQFLIQYYNGEERAKGNILERFSAQQFPDLHSELNLSSLELGDSALYFCASSPRTGVANGGELFFGEGSRLTVL.

The chain has TRBV6-5 and TRBJ2-7, with 8 bases fitting TRBD2. The germline gives CDR1 MNHEY, CDR2 SVGAGI. The CDR3 consists of 15 residues. J was trimmed by 2 bases and V by 5 bases; bases with no gene match: 8. Here the CDR3 DNA reads TGTGCCAGCAGTACCCGACTAGCGAGTACCTACGAGCAGTACTTC. This encodes CASSTRLASTYEQYF.

The V gene is TRBV5-1, the J gene TRBJ2-2; TRBD2 matches 8 bases. CDR3 length equals 15 residues. The trim removed 1 base at V and 4 bases at J, leaving 3 bases unmatched. CDR1 and CDR2 (germline): SGHRS, YFSETQ. The CDR3 DNA follows: TGCGCCAGCAGCTTGACTAGCGGCCCCACCGGGGAGCTGTTTTTT. It codes for CASSLTSGPTGELFF.

The chain has TRBV7-9 and TRBJ2-3, with D unclear. The ends were cut back, 5 bases at V and 3 bases at J, with 12 bases in the middle. This CDR3 has 14 amino acids. The V gene's germline CDR1 is SEHNR and CDR2 FQNEAQ (reference sequence). CDR3 DNA sequence: TGTGCCAGCAGCGCGTCCTCCGGGACAGATACGCAGTATTTT. This translates into CASSASSGTDTQYF.

The CDR3 sequence is CASSVVAGNTGELFF. CDR3 DNA: TGTGCCAGCAGTGTAGTAGCGGGGAACACCGGGGAGCTGTTTTTT. The V call is TRBV2, the J call TRBJ2-2, with 7 bases that match TRBD2. V lost 4 bases, J lost 1 base, and 3 bases stayed unmatched. The CDR3 loop spans 15 amino acids. Germline CDR1 is SNHLY and CDR2 is FYNNEI.

The V call is TRBV16, the J call TRBJ2-7; 9 nucleotides match TRBD1. V shed 5 bases and J 3 bases; nucleotides not matched to a gene: 11. The CDR3 is 16 residues long. Germline loops: CDR1 KGHSY, CDR2 FQNENV. The CDR3 nucleotides read TGTGCCAGCAGCGCAACCGGGACAGGGAGGGACTACGAGCAGTACTTC. It codes for CASSATGTGRDYEQYF.

The rearrangement uses TRBV4-2 and TRBJ2-3, with D perhaps TRBD2 (5 bases). CDR1 and CDR2 from the germline V gene are LGHNA and YNFKEQ. CDR3 length equals 14 residues. The germline V and J ends were trimmed by 5 bases and 1 base, with 10 bases remaining between them. The CDR3 reads CASSADSGTDTQYF. CDR3 bases: TGTGCCAGCAGCGCGGACTCCGGCACAGATACGCAGTATTTT.

The chain employs TRBV6-5 and TRBJ2-7, with a possible D match to TRBD1 (6 bases). The V end was cut by 5 bases, the J end by 6 bases, with 11 bases between. Germline lookup yields CDR1 MNHEY and CDR2 SVGAGI. There are 12 residues in the CDR3. CDR3 in amino acids: CASSPLGGEQYF. CDR3 bases: TGTGCCAGCAGTCCCCTAGGGGGCGAGCAGTACTTC.

The rearrangement joins TRBV28 to TRBJ2-3; 10 bases line up with TRBD2. The germline V gene has CDR1 MDHEN and CDR2 SYDVKM. This CDR3 is 16 amino acids long. V gave up 4 bases and J gave up 8 bases; unmatched junction bases: 12. The chain's CDR3 is CASSSSGRGFAATQYF. CDR3 DNA: TGTGCCAGCAGTTCCAGCGGGAGGGGGTTCGCCGCTACGCAGTATTTT.

This rearrangement joins TRBV5-1 to TRBJ2-3; possible D gene TRBD1, 5 bases. Germline CDR1 SGHRS, CDR2 YFSETQ. The V and J ends lost 4 bases and 0 bases respectively, with 12 bases between them. The CDR3 is 15 amino acids. CDR3 nucleotides: TGCGCCAGCAGCCTGGGGCCAACGAGCACAGATACGCAGTATTTT. Amino acid sequence: CASSLGPTSTDTQYF.

V and J are TRBV11-3 and TRBJ1-5, with 9 bases matching TRBD1. Germline trimming cut 5 bases from V and 2 bases from J; bases unmatched to any gene: 19. The CDR3 contains 20 residues. Germline V gene lookup returns CDR1 SGHNT and CDR2 YENEEA. CDR3 nucleotide sequence: TGTGCCAGCAGCCCCACCGGGGACAGGGAAGGATATTATTGCAATCAGCCCCAGCATTTT. Translation: CASSPTGDREGYYCNQPQHF. The whole variable domain, filled in from reference TRBV11-3 and TRBJ1-5, reads EAGVVQSPRYKIIEKKQPVAFWCNPISGHNTLYWYLQNLGQGPELLIRYENEEAVDDSQLPKDRFSAERLKGVDSTLKIQPAELGDSAVYLCASSPTGDREGYYCNQPQHFGDGTRLSIL.

V gene TRBV2 combines with J gene TRBJ1-6; D remains ambiguous. Germline V lookup: CDR1 SNHLY, CDR2 FYNNEI. There are 12 residues in the CDR3. V lost 8 bases and J 8 bases, leaving 10 bases between the germline ends. The CDR3 bases are TGTGCCAGCGAAGACCGGGATTCACCCCTCCACTTT. Protein: CASEDRDSPLHF.

The chain joins TRBV6-2 or TRBV6-3 to TRBJ2-4, with D uncertain. CDR3 length: 13 amino acids. Deletions cut 0 bases from V and 7 bases from J, with 7 bases between. Germline CDR1 and CDR2: MNHEY and SVGEGT. The CDR3 loop is CASSYSSGNIQYF. CDR3 nucleotide sequence: TGTGCCAGCAGTTACTCCTCCGGGAACATTCAGTACTTC.

This rearrangement joins TRBV18 to TRBJ1-4, with D perhaps TRBD1 (6 bases). Germline-derived CDR1 and CDR2 are KGHSH and LQKENI. Trimming took 8 bases from V and 7 from J, leaving 17 bases between them. There are 14 residues in the CDR3. CDR3 nucleotide sequence: TGTGCCAGCGCCAAGACAGGACTCAGTGAAAAACTGTTTTTT. Protein: CASAKTGLSEKLFF. Supplemented by reference TRBV18 and TRBJ1-4, the full variable domain reads NAGVMQNPRHLVRRRGQEARLRCSPMKGHSHVYWYRQLPEEGLKFMVYLQKENIIDESGMPKERFSAEFPKEGPSILRIQQVVRGDSAAYFCASAKTGLSEKLFFGSGTQLSVL.